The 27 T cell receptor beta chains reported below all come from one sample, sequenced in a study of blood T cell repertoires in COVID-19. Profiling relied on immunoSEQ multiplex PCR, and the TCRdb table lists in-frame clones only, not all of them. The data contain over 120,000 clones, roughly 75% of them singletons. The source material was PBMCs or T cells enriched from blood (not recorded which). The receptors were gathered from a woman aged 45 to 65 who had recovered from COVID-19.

CDR3 sequence (DNA): TGTGCCAGCAGTTACTCGGGAGCGGGGCCAACCTACGAGCAGTACTTC. This sequence encodes CASSYSGAGPTYEQYF. This chain joins TRBV6-5 and TRBJ2-7; 7 bases match TRBD2. The CDR3 is made up of 16 amino acids. Per the germline V gene, CDR1 is MNHEY and CDR2 is SVGAGI. The V segment lost 0 bases and the J segment 2 bases; nucleotides outside the gene matches: 7.

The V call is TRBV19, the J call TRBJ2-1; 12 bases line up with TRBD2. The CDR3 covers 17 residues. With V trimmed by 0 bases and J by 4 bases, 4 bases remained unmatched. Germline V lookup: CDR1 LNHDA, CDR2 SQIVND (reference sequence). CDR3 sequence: CASSIDGLAGIYNEQFF. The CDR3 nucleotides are TGTGCCAGTAGTATAGATGGACTAGCGGGGATTTACAATGAGCAGTTCTTC.

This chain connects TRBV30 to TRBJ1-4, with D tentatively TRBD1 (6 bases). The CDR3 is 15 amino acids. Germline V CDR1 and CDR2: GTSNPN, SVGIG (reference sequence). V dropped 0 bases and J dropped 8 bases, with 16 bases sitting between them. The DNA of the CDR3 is TGTGCCTGGAGTGTTCTGGGCAGGGGTCGGGAAAAACTGTTTTTT. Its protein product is CAWSVLGRGREKLFF.

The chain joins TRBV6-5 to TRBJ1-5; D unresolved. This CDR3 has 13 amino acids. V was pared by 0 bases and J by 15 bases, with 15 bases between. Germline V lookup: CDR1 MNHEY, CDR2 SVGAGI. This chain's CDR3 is CASSYSRPLNWHF. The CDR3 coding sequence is TGTGCCAGCAGTTACTCGAGGCCTCTTAATTGGCATTTT.

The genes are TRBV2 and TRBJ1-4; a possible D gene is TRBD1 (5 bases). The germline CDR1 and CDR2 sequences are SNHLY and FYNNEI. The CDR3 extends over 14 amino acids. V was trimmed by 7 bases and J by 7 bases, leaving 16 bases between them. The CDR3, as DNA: TGTGCCAGCACCATGGGAGGGGTCGCTGAAAAACTGTTTTTT. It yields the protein CASTMGGVAEKLFF.

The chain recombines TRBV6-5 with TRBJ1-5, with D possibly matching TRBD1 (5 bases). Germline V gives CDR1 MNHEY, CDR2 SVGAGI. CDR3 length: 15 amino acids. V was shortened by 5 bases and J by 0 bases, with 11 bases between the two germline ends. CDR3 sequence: CASSPRGGSNQPQHF. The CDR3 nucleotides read TGTGCCAGCAGTCCTCGGGGGGGTAGCAATCAGCCCCAGCATTTT.

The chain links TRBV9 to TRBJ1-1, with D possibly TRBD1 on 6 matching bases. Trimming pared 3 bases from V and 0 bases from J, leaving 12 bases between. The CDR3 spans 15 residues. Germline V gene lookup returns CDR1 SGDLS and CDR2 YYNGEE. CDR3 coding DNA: TGTGCCAGCAGCGCGGGGGGCAGCGTGAACACTGAAGCTTTCTTT. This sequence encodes CASSAGGSVNTEAFF.

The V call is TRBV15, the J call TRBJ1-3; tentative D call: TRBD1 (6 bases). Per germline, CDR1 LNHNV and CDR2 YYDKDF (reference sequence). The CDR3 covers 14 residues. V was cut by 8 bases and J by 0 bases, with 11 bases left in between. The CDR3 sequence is CATGRGSSGNTIYF. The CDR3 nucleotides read TGTGCCACCGGGAGGGGGAGCTCTGGAAACACCATATATTTT.

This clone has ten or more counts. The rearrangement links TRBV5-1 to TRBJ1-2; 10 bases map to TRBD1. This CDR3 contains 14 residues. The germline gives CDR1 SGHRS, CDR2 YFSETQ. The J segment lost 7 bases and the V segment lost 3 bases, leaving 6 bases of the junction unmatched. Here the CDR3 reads CASSWRQGAFGYTF. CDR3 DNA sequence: TGCGCCAGCAGCTGGCGACAGGGGGCCTTTGGCTACACCTTC.

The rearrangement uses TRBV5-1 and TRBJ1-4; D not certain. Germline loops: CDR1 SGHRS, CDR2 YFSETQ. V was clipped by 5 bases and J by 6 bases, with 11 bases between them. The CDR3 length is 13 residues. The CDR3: CASRSEGYEKLFF. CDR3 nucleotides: TGCGCCAGCAGGTCAGAGGGATATGAAAAACTGTTTTTT.

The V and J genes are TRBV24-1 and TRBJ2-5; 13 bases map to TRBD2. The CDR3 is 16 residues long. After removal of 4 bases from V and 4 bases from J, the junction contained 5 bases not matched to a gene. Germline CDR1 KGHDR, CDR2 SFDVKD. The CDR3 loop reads CATSDWTSGGTETQYF. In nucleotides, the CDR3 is TGTGCCACCAGTGACTGGACTAGCGGGGGAACAGAGACCCAGTACTTC.

The DNA of the CDR3 is TGTGCCAGCAGCGCCGCGATCTCCTACAATGAGCAGTTCTTC. This encodes CASSAAISYNEQFF. J is TRBJ2-1 and V is TRBV3-1 (or the pseudogene TRBV3-2); D ambiguous. The CDR3 contains 14 residues. CDR1 and CDR2 from the germline V gene are LGHDT and YNNKEL (reference sequence). The V end was cut by 5 bases, the J end by 0 bases, with 8 bases between.

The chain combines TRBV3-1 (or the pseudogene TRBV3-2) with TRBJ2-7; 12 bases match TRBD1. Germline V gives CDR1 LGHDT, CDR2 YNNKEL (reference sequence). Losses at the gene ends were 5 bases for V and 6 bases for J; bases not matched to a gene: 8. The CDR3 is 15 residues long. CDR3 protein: CASSGTGGKLSEQYF. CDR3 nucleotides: TGTGCCAGCAGCGGGACAGGGGGCAAACTGAGCGAGCAGTACTTC.

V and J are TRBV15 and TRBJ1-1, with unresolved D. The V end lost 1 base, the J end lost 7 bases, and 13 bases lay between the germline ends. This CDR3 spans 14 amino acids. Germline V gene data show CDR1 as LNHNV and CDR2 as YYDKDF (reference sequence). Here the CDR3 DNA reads TGTGCCACCAGCAGAGCGAAGAGTTCCATTGAAGCTTTCTTT. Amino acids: CATSRAKSSIEAFF.

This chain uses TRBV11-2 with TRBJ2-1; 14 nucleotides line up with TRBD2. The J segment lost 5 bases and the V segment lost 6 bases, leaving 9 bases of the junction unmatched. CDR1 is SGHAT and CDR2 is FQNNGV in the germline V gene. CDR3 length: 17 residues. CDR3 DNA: TGTGCCAGCAGATCAAAGGGACTAGCGGGGGCCAACAATGAGCAGTTCTTC. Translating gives CASRSKGLAGANNEQFF.

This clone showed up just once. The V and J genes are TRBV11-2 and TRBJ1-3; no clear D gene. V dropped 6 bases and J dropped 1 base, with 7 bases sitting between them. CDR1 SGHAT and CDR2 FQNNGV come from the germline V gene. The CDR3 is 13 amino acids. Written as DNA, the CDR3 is TGTGCCAGCAGTCCTCGGTCTGGAAACACCATATATTTT. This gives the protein CASSPRSGNTIYF.

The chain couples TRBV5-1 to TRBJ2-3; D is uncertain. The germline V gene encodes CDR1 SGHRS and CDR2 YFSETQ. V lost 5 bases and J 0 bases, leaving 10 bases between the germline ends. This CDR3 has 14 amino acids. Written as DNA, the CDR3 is TGCGCCAGCAGGGCTCAGACTAGCACAGATACGCAGTATTTT. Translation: CASRAQTSTDTQYF.

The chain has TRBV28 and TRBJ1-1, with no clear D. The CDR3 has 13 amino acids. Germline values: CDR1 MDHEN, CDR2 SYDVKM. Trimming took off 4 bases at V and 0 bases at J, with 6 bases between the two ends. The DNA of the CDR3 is TGTGCCAGCAGTTCTCAGATGAACACTGAAGCTTTCTTT. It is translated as CASSSQMNTEAFF.

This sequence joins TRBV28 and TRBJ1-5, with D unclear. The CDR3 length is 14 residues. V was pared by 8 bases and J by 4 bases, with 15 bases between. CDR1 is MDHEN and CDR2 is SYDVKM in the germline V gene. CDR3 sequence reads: CASGALTGNQPQHF. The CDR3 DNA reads TGTGCCAGCGGCGCCCTGACCGGGAATCAGCCCCAGCATTTT.

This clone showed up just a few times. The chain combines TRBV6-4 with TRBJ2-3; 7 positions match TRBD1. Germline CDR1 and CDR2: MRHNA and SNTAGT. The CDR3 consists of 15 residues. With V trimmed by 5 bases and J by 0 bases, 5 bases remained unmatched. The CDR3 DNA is TGTGCCAGCAGTTCCACAGGGGCCAGCACAGATACGCAGTATTTT. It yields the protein CASSSTGASTDTQYF.

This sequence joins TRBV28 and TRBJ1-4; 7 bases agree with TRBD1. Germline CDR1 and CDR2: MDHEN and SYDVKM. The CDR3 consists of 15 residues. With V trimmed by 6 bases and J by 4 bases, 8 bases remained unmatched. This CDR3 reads CASSLGQWDNEKLFF. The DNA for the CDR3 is TGTGCCAGCAGCCTGGGACAGTGGGATAATGAAAAACTGTTTTTT.

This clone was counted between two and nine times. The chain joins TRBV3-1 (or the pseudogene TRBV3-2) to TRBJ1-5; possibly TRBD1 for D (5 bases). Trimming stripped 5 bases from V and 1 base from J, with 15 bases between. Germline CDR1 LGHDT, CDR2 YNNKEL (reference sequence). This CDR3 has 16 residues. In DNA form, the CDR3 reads TGTGCCAGCAGCTCAGGTCCCCCAGGGAGCAATCAGCCCCAGCATTTT. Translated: CASSSGPPGSNQPQHF.

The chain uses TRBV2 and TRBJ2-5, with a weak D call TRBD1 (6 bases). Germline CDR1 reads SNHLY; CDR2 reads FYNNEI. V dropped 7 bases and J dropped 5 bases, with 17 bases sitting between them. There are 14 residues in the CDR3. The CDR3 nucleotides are TGTGCCAGCAATCCCCTGGGGCAGGGGGAGACCCAGTACTTC. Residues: CASNPLGQGETQYF.

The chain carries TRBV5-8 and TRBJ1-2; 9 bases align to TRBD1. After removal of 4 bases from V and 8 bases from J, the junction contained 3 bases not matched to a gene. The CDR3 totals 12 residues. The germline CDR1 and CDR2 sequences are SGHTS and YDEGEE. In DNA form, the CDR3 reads TGTGCCAGCAGCAGGACAGGGGTAGGCTACACCTTC. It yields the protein CASSRTGVGYTF.

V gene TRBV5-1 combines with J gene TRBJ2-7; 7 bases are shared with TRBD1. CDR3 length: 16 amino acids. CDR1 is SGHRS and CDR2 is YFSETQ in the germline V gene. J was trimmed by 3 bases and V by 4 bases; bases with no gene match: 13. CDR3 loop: CASSGGRGGPYYEQYF. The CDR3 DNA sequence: TGCGCCAGCAGCGGCGGACGAGGGGGCCCCTACTACGAGCAGTACTTC. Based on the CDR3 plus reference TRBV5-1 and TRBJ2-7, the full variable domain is KAGVTQTPRYLIKTRGQQVTLSCSPISGHRSVSWYQQTPGQGLQFLFEYFSETQRNKGNFPGRFSGRQFSNSRSEMNVSTLELGDSALYLCASSGGRGGPYYEQYFGPGTRLTVT.

The CDR3 coding sequence is TGTGCCAGCAGCCCATCCTCCAGCGAGTATGGCTACACCTTC. It encodes CASSPSSSEYGYTF. The chain carries TRBV3-1 (or the pseudogene TRBV3-2) and TRBJ1-2; no clear D gene. The V and J ends lost 4 bases and 5 bases respectively, with 14 bases between them. This CDR3 has 14 residues. Germline CDR1 reads LGHDT; CDR2 reads YNNKEL (reference sequence).

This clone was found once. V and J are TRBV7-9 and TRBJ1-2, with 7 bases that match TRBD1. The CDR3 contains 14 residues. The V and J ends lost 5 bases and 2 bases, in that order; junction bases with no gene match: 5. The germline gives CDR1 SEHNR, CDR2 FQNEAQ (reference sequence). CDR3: CASSGGTANYGYTF. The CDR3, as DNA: TGTGCCAGCAGCGGGGGGACAGCCAACTATGGCTACACCTTC.